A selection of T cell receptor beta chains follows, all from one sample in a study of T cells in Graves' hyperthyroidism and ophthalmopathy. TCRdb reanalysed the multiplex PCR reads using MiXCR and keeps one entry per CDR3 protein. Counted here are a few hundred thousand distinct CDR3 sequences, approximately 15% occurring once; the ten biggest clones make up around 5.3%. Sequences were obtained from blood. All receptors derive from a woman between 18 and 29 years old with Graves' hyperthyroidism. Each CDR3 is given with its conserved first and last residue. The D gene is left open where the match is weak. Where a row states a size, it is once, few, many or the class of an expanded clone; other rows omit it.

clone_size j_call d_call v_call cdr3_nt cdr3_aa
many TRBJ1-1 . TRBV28 TGTGCCAGCAGTTTATTTGCGGGTCACACTGAAGCTTTCTTT CASSLFAGHTEAFF
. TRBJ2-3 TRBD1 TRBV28 TGTGCCACCTTCGGGACAGGAACAGATACGCAGTATTTT CATFGTGTDTQYF
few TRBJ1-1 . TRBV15 TGTGCCACCAGCAGAGACTACATGGGGACTGAAGCTTTCTTT CATSRDYMGTEAFF
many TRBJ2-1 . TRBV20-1 TGCAGTGCTATTTCTTCTGGGCGGTTAAGGGGTGAGCAGTTCTTC CSAISSGRLRGEQFF
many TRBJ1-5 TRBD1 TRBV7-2 TGTGCCAGCAGCTTATGGCAGGGGGGTAATCAGCCCCAGCATTTT CASSLWQGGNQPQHF
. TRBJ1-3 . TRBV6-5 TGTGCCAGCAGTTTCGGGGACTCTGGAAACACCATATATTTT CASSFGDSGNTIYF
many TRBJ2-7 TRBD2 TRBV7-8 TGTGCCAGCAGTGGATTTAGCGGGAGGGCCTACGAGCAGTACTTC CASSGFSGRAYEQYF
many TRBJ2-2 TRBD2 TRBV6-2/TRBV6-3 TGTGCCAGCAGTAAAATTTCTAGCGGCACGAACACCGGGGAGCTGTTTTTT CASSKISSGTNTGELFF
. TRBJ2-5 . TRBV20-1 TGCAGTGCTAGGGGGACCCCGAGGGAGACCCAGTACTTC CSARGTPRETQYF
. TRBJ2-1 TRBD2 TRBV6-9 TGTGCCAGCAGTTACAGGACTAGCGGGAACCCCTACGAGCAGTTCTTC CASSYRTSGNPYEQFF
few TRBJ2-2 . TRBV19 TGTGCCAGTACTCCGACAGGGAACACCGGGGAGCTGTTTTTT CASTPTGNTGELFF
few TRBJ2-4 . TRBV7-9 TGTGCCAGCAGCCCTTGGGACAAAAACATTCAGTACTTC CASSPWDKNIQYF
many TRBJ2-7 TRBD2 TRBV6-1 TGTGCCAGCAGTTATCCTCCAAGCGCGGGAGTGACCTACGAGCAGTACTTC CASSYPPSAGVTYEQYF
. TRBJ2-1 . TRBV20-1 TGCAGTGCCAACGCCGGGACCAACGTTAACAATGAGCAGTTCTTC CSANAGTNVNNEQFF
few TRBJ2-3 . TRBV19 TGTGCCAGTAGAGAAGAGTTCTCAGATACGCAGTATTTT CASREEFSDTQYF
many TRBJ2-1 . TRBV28 TGTGCCAGCAGCACGGAGGGACAGTCCGCCTACAATGAGCAGTTCTTC CASSTEGQSAYNEQFF
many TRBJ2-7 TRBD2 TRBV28 TGTGCCAGCAGTGTACTAAGGACTAGCGCCCGGGAGCAGTACTTC CASSVLRTSAREQYF
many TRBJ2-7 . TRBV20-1 TGCAGTGCCAAAGGAAGGGGCGATGGGGACGAGCAGTACTTC CSAKGRGDGDEQYF
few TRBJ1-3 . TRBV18 TGTGCCAGCTCACCGACAGACTCTGGAAACACCATATATTTT CASSPTDSGNTIYF
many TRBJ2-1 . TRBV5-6 TGTGCCTGGCGCAATGAGCAGTTCTTC CAWRNEQFF
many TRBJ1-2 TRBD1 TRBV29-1 TGCAGCGGCGGGACAGGCGGTGGCTACACCTTC CSGGTGGGYTF
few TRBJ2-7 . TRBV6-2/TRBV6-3 TGTGCCAGCAGTTACTTTCCGGAAACCTACGAGCAGTACTTC CASSYFPETYEQYF
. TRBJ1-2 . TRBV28 TGTGCCAGCAGTTTATACTCGGGAGACGGCTACACCTTC CASSLYSGDGYTF
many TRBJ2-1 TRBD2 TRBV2 TGTGCCAGCAGACAACTAGCGGGAGTCGACAATGAGCAGTTCTTC CASRQLAGVDNEQFF
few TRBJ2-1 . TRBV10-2 TGCGCCAGCAGTGAGTCACGACTAGAGCTTCACAATGAGCAGTTCTTC CASSESRLELHNEQFF
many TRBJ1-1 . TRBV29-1 TGCAGCCCCCAGGCAGGGATCACTGAAGCTTTCTTT CSPQAGITEAFF
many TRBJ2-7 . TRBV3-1 TGTGCCAGCAGCACGGGGACCACCTACGAGCAGTACTTC CASSTGTTYEQYF
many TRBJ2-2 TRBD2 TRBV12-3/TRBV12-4 TGTGCCAGCAGAAAGCGGGAGGGCCTCGCCGGGGAGCTGTTTTTT CASRKREGLAGELFF
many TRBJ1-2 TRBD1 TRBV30 TGTGCCTGGAACTCGGACAGGGGGGGAGGCTACACCTTC CAWNSDRGGGYTF
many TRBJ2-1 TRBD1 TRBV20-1 TGCAGTGCTAGGGATGGGACAGACTACAATGAGCAGTTCTTC CSARDGTDYNEQFF
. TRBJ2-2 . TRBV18 TGTGCCAGCTCACCACTAAGGCAGATCACCGGGGAGCTGTTTTTT CASSPLRQITGELFF
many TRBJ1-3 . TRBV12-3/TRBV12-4 TGTGCCAGCAGTTTAGACAGAACCTCTGGAAACACCATATATTTT CASSLDRTSGNTIYF
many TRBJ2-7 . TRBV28 TGTGCCAGCAGTGGGACACTACCCGTCAACGAGCAGTACTTC CASSGTLPVNEQYF
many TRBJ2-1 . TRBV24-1 TGTGCCACCAGTGACAGGGGAAGGACAAATGAGCAGTTCTTC CATSDRGRTNEQFF
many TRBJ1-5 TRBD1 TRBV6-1 TGTGCCAGCCGGACAGGGACCATAGGGCGAGAGCAGCCCCAGCATTTT CASRTGTIGREQPQHF
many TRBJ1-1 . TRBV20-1 TGCAGTGCTAGGGACACGGGAGGAAGCACTGAAGCTTTCTTT CSARDTGGSTEAFF
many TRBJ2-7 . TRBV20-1 TGCAGTGCTCCACGGACAGTTTTTGACTACGAGCAGTACTTC CSAPRTVFDYEQYF
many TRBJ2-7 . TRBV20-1 TGCAGTGCTAGATCCCGCTCCGACTACGAGCAGTACTTC CSARSRSDYEQYF
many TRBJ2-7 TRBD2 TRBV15 TGTGCCACCAGCAGAGAAGCGGGAGGGCCCTACGAGCAGTACTTC CATSREAGGPYEQYF
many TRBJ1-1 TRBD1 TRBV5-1 TGCGCCAGCAGTCAACCGGGACAGGGAGCTGAAGCTTTCTTT CASSQPGQGAEAFF
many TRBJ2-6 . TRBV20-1 TGCAGTGCTACTCCTGGTGCTGGGGCCAACGTCCTGACTTTC CSATPGAGANVLTF
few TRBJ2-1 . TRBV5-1 TGCGCCAGCAGCTTACCTACAGGGTACAATGAGCAGTTCTTC CASSLPTGYNEQFF
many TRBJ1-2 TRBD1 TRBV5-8 TGTGCCAGCAGCCTGACAGGGGCAGAAGGCTACACCTTC CASSLTGAEGYTF
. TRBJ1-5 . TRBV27 TGTGCCAGCAGTTCGACGGGGGGGGGTTATAGCAATCAGCCCCAGCATTTT CASSSTGGGYSNQPQHF
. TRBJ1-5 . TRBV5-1 TGCGCCAGCAGCTTCGAGGGAGGTAATCAGCCCCAGCATTTT CASSFEGGNQPQHF
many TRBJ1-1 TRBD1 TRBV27 TGTGCCAGCAAATTCGGACAGGCGAACACTGAAGCTTTCTTT CASKFGQANTEAFF
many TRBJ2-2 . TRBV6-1 TGTGCCAGCAGTGAAAGTAGGGTGAGAACCGGGGAGCTGTTTTTT CASSESRVRTGELFF
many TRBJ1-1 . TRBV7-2 TGTGCCAGCAGCTCCGACCACACGGCGAGGTTCACTGAAGCTTTCTTT CASSSDHTARFTEAFF
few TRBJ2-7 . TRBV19 TGTGCCAGTAGTATCGGACTTACCTACGAGCAGTACTTC CASSIGLTYEQYF
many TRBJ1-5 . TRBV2 TGTGCCAGCAGGCTGGAGGGCAATCAGCCCCAGCATTTT CASRLEGNQPQHF
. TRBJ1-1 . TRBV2 TGTGCCAGCAGCGGCGGGTGGTTAGCTTTCTTT CASSGGWLAFF
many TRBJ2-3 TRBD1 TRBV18 TGTGCCAGCTCACCGAACACAGGGGTGGGAGATACGCAGTATTTT CASSPNTGVGDTQYF
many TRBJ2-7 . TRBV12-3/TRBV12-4 TGTGCCAGCAGTATGGGACGGCGGGGCGAGCAGTACTTC CASSMGRRGEQYF